Sequencing of this T cell receptor beta chain was carried out in a study of shared clonotypes between healthy human individuals (dated by TCRdb to the early 2020s). For the wider study: A couple of women and three men aged 18 to 49 years were included in the cohort. Per donor, three plates each were used for CD4 naive and CD4 memory, two for CD8 naive, and one for CD8 memory. Blood TCR repertoires of about five healthy adults were deeply sequenced to estimate repertoire size and the extent of clonotype sharing between individuals. Per donor, leukapheresis produced somewhere between about 0.9 and 9 billion PBMCs. To increase sequencing depth and limit assay-specific biases, TCR repertoire library preparation and sequencing were carried out by different laboratories using diverse techniques.

As to this clone: Its binding antigen is unknown. No much larger clone is present one base from it, and per-base qualities are unavailable.

The full study reports these points: Naive subsets generally had larger estimated clonotype richness than memory subsets. The small number of donors limited the genetic and exposure-history diversity represented. Pairwise subsampling indicated that sequencing depth was expected to affect the degree of clonotype sharing among donors. Higher generation probabilities were observed for clonotypes shared by all four sorted-subset donors than for non-shared clonotypes. When a handful of donors were compared, the shared fraction of clonotypes was 5% to 6.5% for naive CD4, roughly 3.4% for naive CD8, roughly 2.5% for memory CD4, and under 0.5% for memory CD8. Only blood was sampled, and tissue TCR repertoires likely differ from those in blood. Even with the large sequencing depth, rarefaction of the sorted-subset datasets indicated that sequencing was incomplete.

V trim: 5 bases; J trim: 7 bases; unmatched bases: 10. From a lookup of the germline V gene (reference sequence), CDR1 and CDR2 are SGHAT and FQDESV. The CDR3 runs 14 amino acids, cysteine and phenylalanine included. The entry retains the CDR3 DNA only, 42 bases that are in frame from base 1. Donors were healthy HIV-negative adults with no recently reported acute infections or vaccinations. Every donor was a Caucasian adult living in Nashville, Tennessee, USA. CD8 memory samples combined magnetically selected CD45RO+ cells with CCR7-negative CD45RA+ effector memory (TemRA) cells. After blood collection by leukapheresis, PBMCs were isolated using Ficoll-Histopaque density gradient centrifugation and then cryopreserved in the vapor phase of liquid nitrogen. Analytical flow cytometry was used to check the purity and quantity of each magnetically sorted T cell population. Genomic DNA was isolated from every sorted fraction and measured by UV absorbance on a Nanodrop 2000c.

Using the deep immunoSEQ assay, TCR CDR3 regions were amplified from genomic DNA by multiplex PCR. For each cell subset, the extracted genomic DNA was distributed evenly across all wells of several immunoSEQ 96-well plates, and each plate served as one replicate. For sorted subsets, 150 to 200 ng genomic DNA, equal to some 30,000 T cell genomes, was loaded into each replicate PCR. Purified libraries were measured with a Qubit 3.0 fluorometer, size-checked on a Bioanalyzer 2100, and measured again with the KAPA Library Quantification kit. A separate single-read 150-cycle Illumina NextSeq 550 flow cell was used to sequence each immunoSEQ 96-well plate. Processing in the source paper ran as follows. Because only junctional sequences without quality scores were contained in the immunoSEQ output, filtering matching that applied to full-length reads could not be performed. Sequences were annotated with PyIR, a Python wrapper for IgBLAST v1.9, and V/J genes and CDR3 were assigned using IMGT germline references. Reads with weak V/J assignments (E-value above 1e-6), missing CDR3, stop codons, out-of-frame junctions, or ambiguous translated residues were removed. V3J clonotypes were defined as sequences sharing the same inferred V gene, J gene, and CDR3 amino acid sequence. Percentage overlap between repertoires was computed as shared unique clonotypes divided by the size of the smaller repertoire. RTK rarefaction, the Chao1 estimator, and Recon v2.1 estimates of unobserved clonotypes were used to assess repertoire richness. Generation probabilities were computed with OLGA for all TCRbeta clonotypes obtained by the gDNA method from a handful of donors. Held by TCRdb, this immuneACCESS table contains in-frame sequences only and omits some clones. Under half of the omission traces to an unresolved V gene where checked; the cause of the rest is unknown. From that table come the V and J calls and clone size; the DNA was used to work out D and trimming. Here the sample has roughly 120,000 clones; around two thirds occur a single time. The ten largest clones represent approximately 25% of the sample.

Sequenced input: memory CD8+ T cells sorted from blood. In light of the paper, this sample's cell subset or site label describes: CD45RO+ cells pooled with CCR7-negative TemRA cells. This TCR was sampled from a woman aged 25 to 45 in good health. The rearrangement combines TRBV11-1 with TRBJ1-1, and 7 junctional nucleotides match TRBD1. The CDR3 in this case is CASSGWDSPDEAFF. Here is the DNA: TGTGCCAGCAGCGGATGGGACAGTCCCGATGAAGCTTTCTTT.